The 9 T cell receptor beta chains below were found in one sample sequenced in a study of blood T cell repertoires in COVID-19. The data were produced by immunoSEQ multiplex PCR, yet TCRdb's version contains in-frame clones alone and is incomplete. The sample carries 250,000 to 350,000 clones, approximately 84% recorded once. Sequencing was done on a sample of PBMCs or T cells enriched from blood (not recorded which). These receptors were taken from a woman aged 18-29 years who had recovered from COVID-19.

The chain is built from TRBV5-4 and TRBJ2-5, with D unclear. The CDR3 is made up of 15 amino acids. Germline CDR1 and CDR2: SGHNT and YYREEE (reference sequence). Trimming pared 4 bases from V and 4 bases from J, leaving 17 bases between. CDR3 loop: CASSTTSSSGETQYF. CDR3 nucleotide sequence: TGTGCCAGCAGCACTACCTCCTCGTCGGGAGAGACCCAGTACTTC.

The count of this clone is one. The gene calls are TRBV7-9 and TRBJ1-2; TRBD1 might be the D (6 bases). Germline V gene sequence: CDR1 SEHNR, CDR2 FQNEAQ (reference sequence). The germline V and J ends were trimmed by 3 bases and 8 bases, with 16 bases remaining between them. This CDR3 is built from 14 residues. Written as DNA, the CDR3 is TGTGCCAGCAGCTTCAGATCCACAGGGTCCGGCTACACCTTC. This sequence encodes CASSFRSTGSGYTF.

This clone was observed once. The gene calls are TRBV12-5 and TRBJ2-1; TRBD1 matches at 7 bases. After removal of 4 bases from V and 0 bases from J, the junction contained 3 bases not matched to a gene. Germline CDR1 reads LGHNT; CDR2 reads FRNRAP. The CDR3 has 15 residues. The CDR3 is CASGSGTVSYNEQFF. The CDR3 DNA reads as TGTGCTAGTGGTTCCGGGACAGTCTCCTACAATGAGCAGTTCTTC.

This clone was seen more than once but under ten times. The CDR3 here is CASSPTGGYGYTF. The CDR3 DNA reads as TGCGCCAGCAGCCCGACAGGGGGCTATGGCTACACCTTC. V and J are TRBV5-1 and TRBJ1-2, with 9 bases aligning to TRBD1. V was pared by 4 bases and J by 4 bases, with 2 bases of the junction left unmatched. CDR3 length: 13 amino acids. Germline V gene sequence: CDR1 SGHRS, CDR2 YFSETQ.

This chain uses TRBV20-1 with TRBJ2-3; 7 bases fit TRBD2. This CDR3 has 16 residues. CDR1 and CDR2 (germline): DFQATT, SNEGSKA (reference sequence). V shed 3 bases, J shed 1 base, and the junction held 10 bases outside the gene matches. The CDR3: CSASKASGDGTDTQYF. CDR3 bases: TGCAGTGCTAGTAAGGCTAGCGGAGATGGCACAGATACGCAGTATTTT.

To note about this clone: This sample also contains other DNA sequences that code for the same CDR3. The chain combines TRBV19 with TRBJ1-2; 7 nucleotides match TRBD1. CDR1 and CDR2 (germline): LNHDA, SQIVND (reference sequence). The CDR3 runs to 13 residues. V gave up 6 bases and J gave up 4 bases; unmatched junction bases: 5. The CDR3 region is CASSPTGTYGYTF. The CDR3, as DNA: TGTGCCAGTAGCCCGACAGGGACCTATGGCTACACCTTC.

The rearrangement links TRBV28 to TRBJ1-4, with D tentatively TRBD1 (5 bases). The germline V gene has CDR1 MDHEN and CDR2 SYDVKM. Trimming cost V 7 bases and J 5 bases, with 14 bases left between them. The CDR3 runs 14 residues. The CDR3 sequence is CASTDGTQNEKLFF. CDR3 sequence (DNA): TGTGCCAGCACTGATGGGACTCAAAATGAAAAACTGTTTTTT.

As for this clone: The CDR3 carries no conserved terminal phenylalanine or tryptophan, so it likely arises from a read error. The V gene is TRBV19, the J gene TRBJ1-1; 9 nucleotides agree with TRBD1. Looked up from germline, CDR1 is LNHDA and CDR2 is SQIVND (reference sequence). Losses at the gene ends were 4 bases for V and 2 bases for J; bases not matched to a gene: 2. The CDR3 is made up of 14 amino acids. The CDR3 sequence: CASSTGQGNTEAFL. CDR3 sequence (DNA): TGTGCCAGTAGTACGGGACAGGGAAACACTGAAGCTTTCCTT.

The chain joins TRBV19 to TRBJ1-2, with D unresolved. The CDR3 covers 13 residues. Germline CDR1 reads LNHDA; CDR2 reads SQIVND (reference sequence). V lost 7 bases and J 0 bases, leaving 9 bases between the germline ends. In nucleotides, the CDR3 is TGTGCCAGTAATCCAGGTTCTAACTATGGCTACACCTTC. The encoded protein is CASNPGSNYGYTF.